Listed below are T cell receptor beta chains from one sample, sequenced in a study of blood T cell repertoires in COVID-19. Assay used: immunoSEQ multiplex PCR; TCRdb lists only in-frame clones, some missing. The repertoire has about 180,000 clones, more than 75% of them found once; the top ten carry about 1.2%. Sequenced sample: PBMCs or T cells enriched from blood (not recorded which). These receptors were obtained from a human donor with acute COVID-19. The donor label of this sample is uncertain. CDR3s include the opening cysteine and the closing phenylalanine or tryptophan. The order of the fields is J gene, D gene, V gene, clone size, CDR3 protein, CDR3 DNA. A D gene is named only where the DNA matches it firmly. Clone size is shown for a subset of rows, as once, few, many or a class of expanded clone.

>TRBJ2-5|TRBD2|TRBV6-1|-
CASSVYGASGGAHETQYF
TGTGCCAGCAGTGTTTATGGGGCTAGCGGGGGGGCCCACGAGACCCAGTACTTC
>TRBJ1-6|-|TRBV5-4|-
CASSLGADYNSPLHF
TGTGCCAGCAGCTTGGGGGCAGACTATAATTCACCCCTCCACTTT
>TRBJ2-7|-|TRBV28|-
CASSQNQGYEQYF
TGTGCCAGCAGCCAAAACCAGGGCTACGAGCAGTACTTC
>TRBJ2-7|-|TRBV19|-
CASSSRAGGQGDEQYF
TGTGCCAGTAGCAGCCGGGCGGGGGGACAGGGAGACGAGCAGTACTTC
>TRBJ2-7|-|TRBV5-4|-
CASSLTGNEQYF
TGTGCCAGCAGCTTGACAGGGAACGAGCAGTACTTC
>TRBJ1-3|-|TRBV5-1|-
CASRGGASASSGNTIYF
TGCGCCAGCAGGGGGGGGGCCTCAGCGAGCTCTGGAAACACCATATATTTT
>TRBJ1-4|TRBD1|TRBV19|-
CASSLGTGLRGLFF
TGTGCCAGTAGTCTGGGGACAGGCCTTCGGGGACTGTTTTTT
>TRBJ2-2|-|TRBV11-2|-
CASSLRRGAGNTGELFF
TGTGCCAGCAGCCTCCGACGTGGGGCGGGAAACACCGGGGAGCTGTTTTTT
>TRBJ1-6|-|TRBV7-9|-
CASSQQGPGGSPLHF
TGTGCCAGCAGCCAGCAGGGCCCGGGAGGGTCACCCCTCCACTTT
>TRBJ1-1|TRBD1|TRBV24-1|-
CATSAGQTNTEAFF
TGTGCCACCAGCGCGGGACAGACGAACACTGAAGCTTTCTTT
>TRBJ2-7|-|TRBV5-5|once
CASSLQAYEQYF
TGTGCCAGCAGCTTGCAGGCCTACGAGCAGTACTTC
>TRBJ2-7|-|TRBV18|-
CASSPSAYEQYF
TGTGCCAGCTCACCATCGGCCTACGAGCAGTACTTC
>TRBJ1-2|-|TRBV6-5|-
CASSYSRQDGYTF
TGTGCCAGCAGTTACTCACGCCAGGATGGCTACACCTTC
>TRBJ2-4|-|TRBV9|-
CASSVEGEGNANIQYF
TGTGCCAGCAGCGTAGAGGGGGAAGGGAATGCAAACATTCAGTACTTC
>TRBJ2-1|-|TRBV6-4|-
CASSEKLYNEQFF
TGTGCCAGCAGTGAAAAGCTATACAATGAGCAGTTCTTC
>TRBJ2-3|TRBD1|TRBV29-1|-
CSATGTGRRDTQYF
TGCAGCGCCACCGGGACAGGGCGACGGGATACGCAGTATTTT
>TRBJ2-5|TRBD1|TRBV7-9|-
CASSLWNRGRETQYF
TGTGCCAGCAGCTTGTGGAACAGGGGGCGAGAGACCCAGTACTTC
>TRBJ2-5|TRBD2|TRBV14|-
CASSQDRIAGGETQYF
TGTGCCAGCAGCCAAGATCGGATAGCGGGGGGGGAGACCCAGTACTTC
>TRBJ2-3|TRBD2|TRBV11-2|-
CASSLAGGNTDTQYF
TGTGCCAGCAGCTTAGCGGGGGGAAACACAGATACGCAGTATTTT
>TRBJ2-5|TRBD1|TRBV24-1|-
CATSDPAGGQETQYF
TGTGCCACCAGTGATCCTGCAGGGGGCCAAGAGACCCAGTACTTC
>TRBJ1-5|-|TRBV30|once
CAWSNGNDQPQHF
TGTGCCTGGAGTAACGGGAACGATCAGCCCCAGCATTTT
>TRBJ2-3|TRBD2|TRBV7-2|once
CASSLGLGSGGTITDTQYF
TGTGCCAGCAGCTTAGGGCTGGGAAGCGGGGGGACTATCACAGATACGCAGTATTTT
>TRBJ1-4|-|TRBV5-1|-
CASSLAGSSEKLFF
TGCGCCAGCAGCTTGGCCGGGTCTTCGGAAAAACTGTTTTTT
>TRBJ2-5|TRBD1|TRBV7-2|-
CASSYLAGGVGKTQYF
TGTGCCAGCAGCTATCTAGCAGGGGGCGTAGGAAAGACCCAGTACTTC
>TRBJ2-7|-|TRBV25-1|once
CASSEAGAGYEQYF
TGTGCCAGCAGTGAAGCGGGTGCGGGGTACGAGCAGTACTTC
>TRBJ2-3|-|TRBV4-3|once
CASSQVGTRGAITDTQYF
TGCGCCAGCAGCCAAGTAGGGACCAGGGGGGCCATCACAGATACGCAGTATTTT
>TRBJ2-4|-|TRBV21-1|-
CASSPPGTGGVEAKNIQYF
TGTGCCAGCAGCCCGCCCGGGACAGGGGGCGTGGAGGCCAAAAACATTCAGTACTTC
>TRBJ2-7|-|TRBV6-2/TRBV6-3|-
CASSLGLLSRFF
TGTGCCAGCAGTTTGGGCCTGTTGAGCAGGTTCTTC
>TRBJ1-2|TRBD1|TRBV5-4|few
CASSLVGRGRGGYTF
TGTGCCAGCAGCTTGGTCGGCAGGGGGCGTGGAGGCTACACCTTC
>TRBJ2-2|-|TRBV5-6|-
CASSPGTVGAGELFF
TGTGCCAGCAGCCCGGGGACTGTTGGGGCCGGGGAGCTGTTTTTT
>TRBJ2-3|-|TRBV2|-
CASSAGLGGTDTQYF
TGTGCCAGCAGTGCGGGTCTAGGTGGCACAGATACGCAGTATTTT
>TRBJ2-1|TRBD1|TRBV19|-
CASCRGQGPYNEQFF
TGTGCCAGCTGTCGGGGACAGGGTCCCTACAATGAGCAGTTCTTC
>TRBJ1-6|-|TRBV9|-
CASSVAGEGYSPLHF
TGTGCCAGCAGCGTAGCGGGGGAAGGGTATTCACCCCTCCACTTT
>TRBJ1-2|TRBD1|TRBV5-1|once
CASSSQDRGLYGYTF
TGCGCCAGCAGCTCGCAGGACAGGGGGCTCTATGGCTACACCTTC
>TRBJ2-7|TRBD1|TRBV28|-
CASRIRDSLYEQYF
TGTGCCAGCAGGATCCGGGACAGCTTATACGAGCAGTACTTC
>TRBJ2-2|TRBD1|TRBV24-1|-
CATSDRGQYTGELFF
TGTGCCACCAGTGATAGGGGACAGTACACCGGGGAGCTGTTTTTT
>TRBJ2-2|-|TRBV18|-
CASTRRGLPNTGELFF
TGTGCCAGCACTCGACGGGGACTTCCGAACACCGGGGAGCTGTTTTTT
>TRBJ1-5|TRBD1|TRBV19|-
CASSPRRDRSNQPQHF
TGTGCCAGTAGCCCCCGCCGGGACAGAAGCAATCAGCCCCAGCATTTT
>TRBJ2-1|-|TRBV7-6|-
CASSRYSGTYEQFF
TGTGCCAGCAGCCGATACTCTGGGACATACGAGCAGTTCTTC
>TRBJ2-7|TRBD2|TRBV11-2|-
CASSPGRGRGTYEQYF
TGTGCCAGCAGCCCCGGGCGAGGGAGGGGAACCTACGAGCAGTACTTC
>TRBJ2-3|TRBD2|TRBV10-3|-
CAISELHSGVTVTDTQYF
TGTGCCATCAGTGAGTTACATAGCGGGGTCACGGTCACAGATACGCAGTATTTT
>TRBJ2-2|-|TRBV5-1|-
CASSLGTIGTGELFF
TGCGCCAGCAGCTTGGGGACAATAGGTACCGGGGAGCTGTTTTTT
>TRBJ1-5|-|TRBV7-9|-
CASSRDQQGQPQHF
TGTGCCAGCAGCCGAGACCAACAGGGACAGCCCCAGCATTTT
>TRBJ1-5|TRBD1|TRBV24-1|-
CATSERQGMGADQPQHF
TGTGCCACCAGTGAGAGACAGGGCATGGGGGCGGATCAGCCCCAGCATTTT
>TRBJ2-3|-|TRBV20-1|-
CSASLDTQYF
TGCAGTGCTAGTCTAGATACGCAGTATTTT
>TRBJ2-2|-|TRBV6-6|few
CASSYKNTGELFF
TGTGCCAGCAGTTATAAGAACACCGGGGAGCTGTTTTTT
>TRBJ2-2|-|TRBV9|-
CASSRLGGTGELFF
TGTGCCAGCAGCCGCTTGGGGGGAACCGGGGAGCTGTTTTTT
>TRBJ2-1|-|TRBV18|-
CASSPQGQLDNEQFF
TGTGCCAGCTCACCACAGGGACAACTGGACAATGAGCAGTTCTTC